This T cell receptor beta chain appears in the sequencing data of a study of memory CD4+ T cells and cytomegalovirus serostatus. Single viable CD3+CD4+CD8-CD45RO+ cells were sorted as the memory CD4+ T cells. Overall study results and limits: CD4+ memory repertoires contained about 40% of the roughly 150 reported CMV TCRbeta sequences.

This clone was counted between two and nine times. Its antigen remains unidentified. V gave up 0 bases and J gave up 8 bases, with 9 bases separating them. Germline CDR1 is SGHRS and CDR2 is YFSETQ. The CDR3 has 14 amino acids. Here immunoSEQ multiplex PCR was the method, and the copy in TCRdb shows in-frame clones only, minus some. The sample carries just over 45,000 clones, over 70% recorded once. The chain uses TRBV5-1 and TRBJ1-6; D might be TRBD1 (6 bases). The origin of this receptor is an adult in good health and CMV-seronegative. Source material: memory CD4+ T cells from blood. CDR3 in amino acids: CASSLGTAYSPLHF. CDR3 DNA sequence: TGCGCCAGCAGCTTGGGGACAGCGTATTCACCCCTCCACTTT. The full variable domain, with the rest looked up from reference TRBV5-1 and TRBJ1-6, is KAGVTQTPRYLIKTRGQQVTLSCSPISGHRSVSWYQQTPGQGLQFLFEYFSETQRNKGNFPGRFSGRQFSNSRSEMNVSTLELGDSALYLCASSLGTAYSPLHFGNGTRLTVT.